These 27 T cell receptor beta chains came from one sample sequenced in a study of CD8 T cells in ankylosing spondylitis. MiXCR, applied by TCRdb to the 5' RACE reads, yields one record per CDR3 protein. Of about 340,000 distinct CDR3 sequences in the sample, roughly 14% were seen once. The sample taken for sequencing was blood, either unsorted or a sorted T cell fraction (not recorded which). All receptors derive from a male donor with ankylosing spondylitis or in good health (not recorded which).

This clonotype was observed a few times. The rearrangement links TRBV10-3 to TRBJ1-5; D remains unclear. The V and J ends lost 8 bases and 3 bases respectively, with 11 bases between them. Germline V gives CDR1 ENHRY, CDR2 SYGVKD. The CDR3 runs to 13 residues. CDR3 loop: CAILGSDNQPQHF. The DNA of the CDR3 is TGTGCCATCCTAGGTAGCGACAATCAGCCCCAGCATTTT.

The J gene is TRBJ1-1, the V gene TRBV5-1; D may be TRBD1 (6 bases). CDR1 and CDR2 from the germline V gene are SGHRS and YFSETQ. V was pared by 2 bases and J by 6 bases, with 11 bases between. The length of the CDR3 is 13 residues. In nucleotides, the CDR3 is TGCGCCAGCAGCTTACAGGGTCAAGCTGAAGCTTTCTTT. This gives the protein CASSLQGQAEAFF.

The chain uses TRBV5-6 and TRBJ1-2; the match to TRBD1 covers 10 bases. From germline, CDR1 is SGHDT and CDR2 YYEEEE. J was trimmed by 3 bases and V by 7 bases; bases with no gene match: 6. The CDR3 covers 14 residues. Here the CDR3 reads CASSTTGGDYGYTF. CDR3 coding DNA: TGTGCCAGCTCCACGACAGGGGGCGACTATGGCTACACCTTC.

V gene TRBV6-5 combines with J gene TRBJ2-7; 8 positions agree with TRBD1. V trimming: 4 bases; J trimming: 1 base; junction bases outside the gene matches: 9. The germline V gene encodes CDR1 MNHEY and CDR2 SVGAGI. The CDR3 runs to 16 residues. CDR3 sequence: CASSSPAGTGSYEQYF. CDR3 sequence (DNA): TGTGCCAGCAGTTCTCCCGCCGGGACAGGTTCCTACGAGCAGTACTTC.

The rearrangement joins TRBV5-1 to TRBJ2-7; weak D call: TRBD2 (6 bases). Germline V gene data show CDR1 as SGHRS and CDR2 as YFSETQ. The V end was cut by 0 bases, the J end by 2 bases, with 15 bases between. The CDR3 contains 16 residues. In nucleotides, the CDR3 is TGCGCCAGCAGCTTGGCCGGGAGCATTGGGGCCTACGAGCAGTACTTC. Its translation is CASSLAGSIGAYEQYF.

The chain employs TRBV12-3 or TRBV12-4 and TRBJ2-1; TRBD2 matches at 9 bases. CDR3 size: 15 residues. V lost 3 bases, J lost 9 bases, and 9 bases stayed unmatched. The CDR3, as DNA: TGTGCCAGCAGTTTTGCCAGGGGCGGGAGGGGTGAGCAGTTCTTC. It translates to CASSFARGGRGEQFF.

The V and J genes are TRBV18 and TRBJ2-7; 10 bases are a match to TRBD1. Germline assignment: CDR1 KGHSH and CDR2 LQKENI. Unmatched junction bases numbered 8, after V lost 2 bases and J lost 4 bases. The CDR3 totals 16 residues. The CDR3 sequence is CASSPGSGQGTYEQYF. CDR3 coding DNA: TGTGCCAGCTCACCAGGGTCGGGACAGGGGACTTACGAGCAGTACTTC.

This clonotype was seen only a few times. J is TRBJ1-2 and V is TRBV4-1; the D is unclear. The CDR3 runs to 12 residues. Trimming took off 1 base at V and 6 bases at J, with 6 bases between the two ends. CDR1 and CDR2 from the germline V gene are MGHRA and YSYEKL. CDR3 DNA sequence: TGCGCCAGCAGCCAAGTTGGCAATGGCTACACCTTC. It is translated as CASSQVGNGYTF.

There are a few counts of this clonotype. The V call is TRBV11-2, the J call TRBJ1-5; D might be TRBD1 (6 bases). The CDR3 spans 15 residues. The germline V gene has CDR1 SGHAT and CDR2 FQNNGV. Trimming stripped 5 bases from V and 2 bases from J, with 13 bases between. The CDR3: CASSGGGVGNQPQHF. The CDR3 coding sequence is TGTGCCAGCAGCGGAGGGGGGGTTGGCAATCAGCCCCAGCATTTT.

The chain carries TRBV5-1 and TRBJ2-2, with D perhaps given as TRBD1 or TRBD2 (5 bases each). The CDR3 runs to 16 residues. Germline CDR1 is SGHRS and CDR2 is YFSETQ. Trimming removed 1 base at V and 1 base at J, with 11 bases between. CDR3 loop: CASSLRGRLNTGELFF. For the CDR3, the DNA is TGCGCCAGCAGCTTGCGGGGACGGTTGAACACCGGGGAGCTGTTTTTT.

This clonotype was counted ten times or more. The V and J genes are TRBV6-5 and TRBJ2-2; 8 nucleotides align to TRBD1. The J segment lost 6 bases and the V segment lost 4 bases, leaving 7 bases of the junction unmatched. The germline gives CDR1 MNHEY, CDR2 SVGAGI. The CDR3 consists of 15 residues. The CDR3 reads CASSLSGGKAGELFF. The CDR3 bases are TGTGCCAGCAGTTTATCAGGGGGCAAAGCCGGGGAGCTGTTTTTT.

This clonotype was found a few times. The V gene is TRBV29-1, the J gene TRBJ2-3; 7 bases fit TRBD2. Trimming removed 4 bases from V and 3 bases from J; junction bases left unmatched: 4. CDR3 size: 13 residues. Germline V gene lookup returns CDR1 SQVTM and CDR2 ANQGSEA. The CDR3 sequence is CSVGARGTDTQYF. The CDR3 DNA follows: TGCAGCGTTGGGGCGCGGGGGACAGATACGCAGTATTTT.

The chain uses TRBV27 and TRBJ2-7, with D possibly TRBD1 on 6 matching bases. The CDR3 has 11 amino acids. Germline V gene lookup returns CDR1 MNHEY and CDR2 SMNVEV (reference sequence). Trimming shortened V by 8 bases and J by 6 bases, and 11 bases separated the two germline ends. In DNA form, the CDR3 reads TGTGCCAGCCGCAGGGGTATCGAGCAGTACTTC. Translating gives CASRRGIEQYF.

This clonotype was counted ten times or more. The gene calls are TRBV29-1 and TRBJ1-5, with D perhaps TRBD1 (6 bases). The CDR3 consists of 12 residues. Germline-derived CDR1 and CDR2 are SQVTM and ANQGSEA. V lost 7 bases and J 6 bases, leaving 13 bases between the germline ends. CDR3 sequence (DNA): TGCAGCGCGACGGAAGGGGGTCAGCCCCAGCATTTT. This encodes CSATEGGQPQHF. Supplemented by reference TRBV29-1 and TRBJ1-5, the full variable domain reads SAVISQKPSRDICQRGTSLTIQCQVDSQVTMMFWYRQQPGQSLTLIATANQGSEATYESGFVIDKFPISRPNLTFSTLTVSNMSPEDSSIYLCSATEGGQPQHFGDGTRLSIL.

There are a few counts of this clonotype. V usage is TRBV21-1 and J usage is TRBJ2-7; the D call TRBD2 from the table was never checked on the DNA. TRBV21-1 is labeled a pseudogene. The CDR3 covers 14 residues. The CDR3 sequence: CASSKGALATQQYF. The DNA for the CDR3 is TGTGCCAGCAGCAAAGGAGCCCTTGCAACCCAGCAGTACTTC.

Only a few counts were recorded for this clonotype. This rearrangement joins TRBV12-5 to TRBJ2-1, with TRBD1 matching 7 bases. The J segment lost 5 bases and the V segment lost 0 bases, leaving 4 bases of the junction unmatched. The germline CDR1 and CDR2 sequences are LGHNT and FRNRAP. The CDR3 length is 15 residues. Here the CDR3 DNA reads TGTGCTAGTGGTTTGGTATGGACAGGAAACAATGAGCAGTTCTTC. This codes for CASGLVWTGNNEQFF.

The gene calls are TRBV6-5 and TRBJ1-3; tentatively, D is TRBD1 (5 bases). The germline gives CDR1 MNHEY, CDR2 SVGAGI. V was pared by 8 bases and J by 4 bases, with 6 bases between. This CDR3 has 11 amino acids. The CDR3 loop reads CASAGGNTIYF. The CDR3 region has the DNA TGTGCCAGCGCAGGGGGAAACACCATATATTTT.

This clonotype was seen repeatedly, ten times or more. The chain recombines TRBV5-1 with TRBJ1-6; D call uncertain. Trimming shortened V by 7 bases and J by 0 bases, and 5 bases separated the two germline ends. The CDR3 covers 13 residues. Germline V lookup: CDR1 SGHRS, CDR2 YFSETQ. The CDR3 loop reads CASRDSYNSPLHF. CDR3 in DNA: TGCGCCAGCCGGGACTCCTATAATTCACCCCTCCACTTT.

This clonotype was seen a handful of times. The chain carries TRBV25-1 and TRBJ2-1; D is possibly TRBD2 (6 bases). In germline, CDR1 is MGHDK, CDR2 SYGVNS. The CDR3 has 16 amino acids. Trimming removed 1 base from V and 0 bases from J, with 10 bases in between. The CDR3 spells CASSEWAGSSYNEQFF. For the CDR3, the DNA is TGTGCCAGCAGTGAATGGGCGGGGAGCTCCTACAATGAGCAGTTCTTC. The full variable domain, with the rest looked up from reference TRBV25-1 and TRBJ2-1, is EADIYQTPRYLVIGTGKKITLECSQTMGHDKMYWYQQDPGMELHLIHYSYGVNSTEKGDLSSESTVSRIRTEHFPLTLESARPSHTSQYLCASSEWAGSSYNEQFFGPGTRLTVL.

This clonotype was seen a few times. This chain uses TRBV12-3 or TRBV12-4 with TRBJ1-5; unclear D gene. There are 14 residues in the CDR3. Trimming left V 3 bases short and J 5 bases short, with 11 bases between. CDR3 coding DNA: TGTGCCAGCAGTTTGGTAGGTTCCCATCAGCCCCAGCATTTT. Protein sequence: CASSLVGSHQPQHF.

The chain combines TRBV29-1 with TRBJ1-1; a weak D match, TRBD1 (5 bases). The CDR3 runs to 15 residues. Trimming pared 4 bases from V and 0 bases from J, leaving 15 bases between. Germline values: CDR1 SQVTM, CDR2 ANQGSEA. CDR3 DNA sequence: TGCAGCGTTGCGAACAGGTTAGTGATGAACACTGAAGCTTTCTTT. Translation: CSVANRLVMNTEAFF.

This clonotype was detected a few times. V gene TRBV7-9 combines with J gene TRBJ2-5, with no clear D. CDR3 length: 14 residues. Trimming removed 5 bases from V and 4 bases from J, with 14 bases in between. CDR1 is SEHNR, CDR2 FQNEAQ, per germline (reference sequence). Here the CDR3 reads CASSPLKAGETQYF. The CDR3 nucleotides are TGTGCCAGCAGCCCTCTTAAGGCCGGAGAGACCCAGTACTTC.

The chain carries TRBV20-1 and TRBJ2-3, with D perhaps being TRBD1 or TRBD2 (5 bases each). The V end lost 4 bases, the J end lost 2 bases, and 10 bases lay between the germline ends. Germline CDR1 and CDR2: DFQATT and SNEGSKA (reference sequence). This CDR3 has 13 amino acids. CDR3 in amino acids: CSANIGTTDTQYF. The CDR3 DNA sequence: TGCAGTGCTAATATTGGGACCACAGATACGCAGTATTTT.

This clonotype showed up just a few times. The chain has TRBV19 and TRBJ1-4; D is unclear. CDR3 length: 13 amino acids. V was cut by 8 bases and J by 0 bases, with 7 bases left in between. CDR1 and CDR2 from the germline V gene are LNHDA and SQIVND (reference sequence). The CDR3, as DNA: TGTGCCAGTGCAGCCGCAACTAATGAAAAACTGTTTTTT. Its protein is CASAAATNEKLFF.

The V call is TRBV7-8, the J call TRBJ2-2; TRBD1 agrees at 7 bases. Per germline, CDR1 SGHVS and CDR2 FQNEAQ. V lost 2 bases to trimming and J lost 0 bases; unmatched junction nucleotides: 9. This CDR3 contains 18 residues. The CDR3 loop is CASSLLPAGTANTGELFF. Written as DNA, the CDR3 is TGTGCCAGCAGCTTATTGCCCGCCGGGACAGCGAACACCGGGGAGCTGTTTTTT.

This clonotype was found a few times. This chain joins TRBV30 and TRBJ2-2; D gene unclear. The CDR3 contains 14 residues. The germline CDR1 and CDR2 sequences are GTSNPN and SVGIG (reference sequence). Trimming left V 5 bases short and J 0 bases short, with 10 bases between. This chain's CDR3 is CAWARFANTGELFF. The DNA for the CDR3 is TGTGCCTGGGCCCGGTTCGCGAACACCGGGGAGCTGTTTTTT. Based on the CDR3 plus reference TRBV30 and TRBJ2-2, the full variable domain is SQTIHQWPATLVQPVGSPLSLECTVEGTSNPNLYWYRQAAGRGLQLLFYSVGIGQISSEVPQNLSASRPQDRQFILSSKKLLLSDSGFYLCAWARFANTGELFFGEGSRLTVL.

This clonotype was detected a few times. The V and J genes are TRBV29-1 and TRBJ2-7; D is tentatively TRBD1 or TRBD2 (5 bases each). Germline values: CDR1 SQVTM, CDR2 ANQGSEA. Trimming left V 4 bases short and J 5 bases short, with 12 bases between. The CDR3 has 12 amino acids. CDR3 nucleotides: TGCAGCGTTGGATTCAGGGACCACGAGCAGTACTTC. Its protein product is CSVGFRDHEQYF.